The clone carrying this T cell receptor (beta chain) was found a few times. Germline V gene data show CDR1 as MDHEN and CDR2 as SYDVKM. This CDR3 region has 18 residues. Trimming took 6 bases from V and 0 from J, leaving 21 bases between them. PCR was performed a second time for about 7 to 12 cycles using a sample-barcoded 5' primer and a J-beta primer mix. A single record per CDR3 protein comes from TCRdb applying MiXCR to the 5' RACE reads. The table includes around 1,700,000 distinct CDR3 sequences, under 30% detected once. The sample is drawn from a study of blood T cells in healthy people across ages.

This receptor was identified in a woman aged 25 to 39 in good health. The sequenced sample consisted of blood. The V gene is TRBV28, the J gene TRBJ2-1; D perhaps matches TRBD2 (6 bases). The CDR3 DNA reads TGTGCCAGCAGCCTCCCTCCGGGAGCACCTATCTCCTACAATGAGCAGTTCTTC. It specifies CASSLPPGAPISYNEQFF.